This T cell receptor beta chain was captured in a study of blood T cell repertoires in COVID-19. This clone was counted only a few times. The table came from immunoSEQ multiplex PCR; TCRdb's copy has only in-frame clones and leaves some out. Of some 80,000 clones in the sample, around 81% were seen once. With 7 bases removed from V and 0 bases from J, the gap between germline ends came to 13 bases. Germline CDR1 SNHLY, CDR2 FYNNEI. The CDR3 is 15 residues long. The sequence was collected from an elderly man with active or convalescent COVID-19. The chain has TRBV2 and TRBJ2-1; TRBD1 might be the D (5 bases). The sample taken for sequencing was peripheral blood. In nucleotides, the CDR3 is TGTGCCAGCAAAGGGGCAGGCAGCTCCTACAATGAGCAGTTCTTC. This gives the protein CASKGAGSSYNEQFF.